The clone carrying this TCR beta chain was observed a handful of times. The antigen is not known. These data are taken from a study of early T cells in non-severe SARS-CoV-2 infection. General study results and limits: Sequences matched to VDJdb favored anti-spike CD8 responses, while private and CD4 specificities were missed.

Germline-derived CDR1 and CDR2 are SGHTA and FQGNSA. J lost 1 base, V lost 5 bases, and 9 bases had no gene match. This CDR3 region has 16 residues. Tagging with unique molecular identifiers was applied to individual cDNA molecules. TCRdb processed the 5' RACE reads anew with MiXCR; each CDR3 protein has one entry. This sample has under 70,000 distinct CDR3 sequences, with 10% to 15% found just once. The receptor was derived from an adult who was a healthcare worker with PCR-confirmed SARS-CoV-2 infection or an uninfected control (not recorded which). The chain couples TRBV7-2 to TRBJ2-5; 8 bases line up with TRBD2. The material sequenced was whole blood. CDR3 protein: CASSPPGGGIQETQYF. The DNA for the CDR3 is TGTGCCAGCAGCCCACCAGGCGGGGGGATCCAAGAGACCCAGTACTTC. Looking up the rest from reference TRBV7-2 and TRBJ2-5 gives the full variable domain: GAGVSQSPSNKVTEKGKDVELRCDPISGHTALYWYRQSLGQGLEFLIYFQGNSAPDKSGLPSDRFSAERTGGSVSTLTIQRTQQEDSAVYLCASSPPGGGIQETQYFGPGTRLLVL.